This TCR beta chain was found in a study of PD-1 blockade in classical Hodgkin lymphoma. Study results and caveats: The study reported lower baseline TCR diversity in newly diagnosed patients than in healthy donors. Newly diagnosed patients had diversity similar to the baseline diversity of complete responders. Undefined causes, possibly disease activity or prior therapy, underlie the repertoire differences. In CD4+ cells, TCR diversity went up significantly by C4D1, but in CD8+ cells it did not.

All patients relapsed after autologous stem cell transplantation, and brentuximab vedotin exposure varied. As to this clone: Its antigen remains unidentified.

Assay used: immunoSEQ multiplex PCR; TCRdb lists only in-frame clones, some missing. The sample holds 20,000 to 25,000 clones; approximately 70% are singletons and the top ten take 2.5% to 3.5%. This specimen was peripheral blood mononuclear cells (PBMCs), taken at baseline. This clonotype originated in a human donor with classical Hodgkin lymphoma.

Written as DNA, the CDR3 is TGTGCCAGCCAGACAGGGGCGGCTGGGGCCAACGTCCTGACTTTC. Its protein is CASQTGAAGANVLTF. V gene TRBV19 combines with J gene TRBJ2-6; 8 bases map to TRBD1. CDR3 size: 15 residues. Germline values: CDR1 LNHDA, CDR2 SQIVND (reference sequence). V dropped 9 bases and J dropped 2; count of bases not matched to a gene: 6.